These 30 T cell receptor beta chains came from one sample sequenced in a study of control samples from healthy donors and cancer patients. TCRdb keeps only in-frame clones here, not all; method: immunoSEQ multiplex PCR. The data show some 120,000 clones, roughly 90% seen once. Sequencing used blood. The source is a man younger than 35 in good health.

The chain carries TRBV24-1 and TRBJ1-1, with D possibly being TRBD1 (5 bases). This CDR3 has 13 residues. CDR1 is KGHDR and CDR2 is SFDVKD in the germline V gene. Trimming shortened V by 6 bases and J by 5 bases, and 12 bases separated the two germline ends. CDR3 sequence reads: CATSRGGGTEAFF. In nucleotides, the CDR3 is TGTGCCACCAGTCGGGGGGGAGGAACTGAAGCTTTCTTT.

This chain uses TRBV6-2 or TRBV6-3 with TRBJ2-3; 8 bases agree with TRBD1. The CDR3 extends over 14 amino acids. V dropped 5 bases and J dropped 0; count of bases not matched to a gene: 1. The germline V gene encodes CDR1 MNHEY and CDR2 SVGEGT. The CDR3 DNA sequence: TGTGCCAGCAGTGACAGGGGCAGCACAGATACGCAGTATTTT. Amino acid sequence: CASSDRGSTDTQYF.

The chain joins TRBV7-8 to TRBJ2-1; 10 nucleotides line up with TRBD1. From germline, CDR1 is SGHVS and CDR2 FQNEAQ. CDR3 length equals 15 residues. V lost 2 bases, J lost 8 bases, and 6 bases stayed unmatched. The CDR3 DNA sequence: TGTGCCAGCAGCTTAAGGACAGGGGGGTGGGATGAGCAGTTCTTC. As protein: CASSLRTGGWDEQFF.

Concerning this clone itself: This specimen includes other DNA sequences encoding the same CDR3. The chain employs TRBV3-1 (or the pseudogene TRBV3-2) and TRBJ2-3; no clear D gene. Looked up from germline, CDR1 is LGHDT and CDR2 is YNNKEL (reference sequence). CDR3 length equals 13 residues. The V end was cut by 0 bases, the J end by 6 bases, with 7 bases between. This CDR3 is CASSQDPRDTQYF. The CDR3 bases are TGTGCCAGCAGCCAAGACCCTCGGGATACGCAGTATTTT.

The chain employs TRBV7-9 and TRBJ2-1; tentatively, D is TRBD2 (7 bases). The V end lost 6 bases, the J end lost 5 bases, and 11 bases lay between the germline ends. Germline lookup yields CDR1 SEHNR and CDR2 FQNEAQ (reference sequence). The CDR3 spans 13 residues. Here the CDR3 reads CASSRGANNEQFF. As DNA, the CDR3 is TGTGCCAGCAGTCGGGGGGCAAACAATGAGCAGTTCTTC. The complete variable domain, with remaining parts taken from reference TRBV7-9 and TRBJ2-1, reads DTGVSQNPRHKITKRGQNVTFRCDPISEHNRLYWYRQTLGQGPEFLTYFQNEAQLEKSRLLSDRFSAERPKGSFSTLEIQRTEQGDSAMYLCASSRGANNEQFFGPGTRLTVL.

The chain couples TRBV19 to TRBJ2-3; the D gene could be TRBD1 or TRBD2 (7 bases each). V gave up 7 bases and J gave up 1 base, with 15 bases separating them. CDR1 is LNHDA and CDR2 is SQIVND in the germline V gene (reference sequence). The CDR3 consists of 15 residues. CDR3 amino acids: CASTPGGGRTDTQYF. In nucleotides, the CDR3 is TGTGCCAGTACCCCAGGGGGAGGGCGCACAGATACGCAGTATTTT.

The chain has TRBV29-1 and TRBJ2-7, with TRBD1 as a possible D gene (5 bases). The V gene lost 4 bases and the J gene lost 2 bases, with 9 bases spanning the gap. The CDR3 runs to 12 residues. Germline V gene lookup returns CDR1 SQVTM and CDR2 ANQGSEA. CDR3 protein: CSVGPGPYEQYF. The DNA for the CDR3 is TGCAGCGTTGGTCCAGGGCCCTACGAGCAGTACTTC.

The V and J genes are TRBV2 and TRBJ2-6; D might be TRBD1 or TRBD2, each matching 5 bases. Germline values: CDR1 SNHLY, CDR2 FYNNEI. The CDR3 is made up of 14 amino acids. The V end was cut by 11 bases, the J end by 4 bases, with 15 bases between. CDR3 sequence (DNA): TGTGCCGCCCCCAACGGGACCGGGGCCAACGTCCTGACTTTC. Amino acids: CAAPNGTGANVLTF.

The chain carries TRBV3-1 (or the pseudogene TRBV3-2) and TRBJ2-5; unclear D gene. Trimming took 3 bases from V and 3 from J, leaving 11 bases between them. The CDR3 contains 14 residues. Germline CDR1 is LGHDT and CDR2 is YNNKEL (reference sequence). The CDR3 here is CASSHRTLKETQYF. The CDR3 coding sequence is TGTGCCAGCAGCCATCGAACACTGAAAGAGACCCAGTACTTC.

The rearrangement links TRBV27 to TRBJ1-5; D call uncertain. V was clipped by 6 bases and J by 4 bases, with 13 bases between them. Germline loops: CDR1 MNHEY, CDR2 SMNVEV (reference sequence). This CDR3 contains 14 residues. The CDR3 DNA reads as TGTGCCAGCAGCATAAAGTCCTCTAATCAGCCCCAGCATTTT. This gives the protein CASSIKSSNQPQHF.

This chain connects TRBV24-1 to TRBJ2-2; 8 bases map to TRBD2. With 9 bases clipped from V and 3 bases from J, the junction kept 20 bases outside the gene matches. The CDR3 length is 19 residues. Germline values: CDR1 KGHDR, CDR2 SFDVKD. CDR3 protein: CATGGATVQGAGDTGELFF. CDR3 sequence (DNA): TGTGCCACCGGGGGAGCAACTGTACAGGGAGCGGGGGACACCGGGGAGCTGTTTTTT.

This clone was detected a few times. The chain employs TRBV4-3 and TRBJ2-3; TRBD2 matches 9 bases. The V gene's germline CDR1 is LGHNA and CDR2 YSLEER. This CDR3 spans 16 amino acids. The V segment lost 4 bases and the J segment 4 bases; nucleotides outside the gene matches: 9. CDR3 DNA sequence: TGCGCCAGCAGCCCCATGGGCGGGAGGGCTGCAGATACGCAGTATTTT. Translating it yields CASSPMGGRAADTQYF.

This chain joins TRBV5-5 and TRBJ2-3, with 8 positions matching TRBD2. CDR1 and CDR2 from the germline V gene are SGHKS and YYEKEE (reference sequence). The CDR3 runs to 14 residues. V was pared by 4 bases and J by 6 bases, with 7 bases of the junction left unmatched. The chain's CDR3 is CASSPGGLGDTQYF. The CDR3 coding sequence is TGTGCCAGCAGCCCGGGGGGGCTCGGGGATACGCAGTATTTT.

CDR3 sequence (DNA): TGTGCCAGCAGTTTCGCCAGCAGGACCAGATACACCGGGGAGCTGTTTTTT. Protein product: CASSFASRTRYTGELFF. The rearrangement links TRBV27 to TRBJ2-2, with D hard to call. The V end was cut by 3 bases, the J end by 3 bases, with 17 bases between. Per germline, CDR1 MNHEY and CDR2 SMNVEV (reference sequence). The CDR3 sequence is 17 residues long.

The chain is built from TRBV3-1 (or the pseudogene TRBV3-2) and TRBJ1-2; D uncertain. V lost 4 bases and J 3 bases, leaving 12 bases between the germline ends. This CDR3 comprises 14 residues. Germline V gene data show CDR1 as LGHDT and CDR2 as YNNKEL (reference sequence). The chain's CDR3 is CASSRRGFDYGYTF. CDR3 sequence (DNA): TGTGCCAGCAGCCGACGAGGTTTTGACTATGGCTACACCTTC.

This rearrangement joins TRBV12-3 or TRBV12-4 to TRBJ1-6; D remains ambiguous. The CDR3 is 12 amino acids. Between the trimmed V and J ends, which lost 3 bases and 8 bases, there was a span of 5 bases. The CDR3, as DNA: TGTGCCAGCAGTTTTAGTGATTCACCCCTCCACTTT. This gives the protein CASSFSDSPLHF.

J is TRBJ1-3 and V is TRBV11-2; D is ambiguous. This CDR3 has 15 amino acids. Trimming removed 1 base at V and 4 bases at J, with 11 bases between. The V gene's germline CDR1 is SGHAT and CDR2 FQNNGV. In DNA, the CDR3 is TGTGCCAGCAGCTTAGTCTTAACCGCCGGAAACACCATATATTTT. This encodes CASSLVLTAGNTIYF.

This chain links TRBV2 with TRBJ1-5; maybe TRBD1 (5 bases). Trimming shortened V by 6 bases and J by 1 base, and 7 bases separated the two germline ends. The CDR3 is 13 amino acids. Germline assignment: CDR1 SNHLY and CDR2 FYNNEI. The CDR3 reads CASRSGSNQPQHF. As DNA, the CDR3 is TGTGCCAGCAGGTCAGGGAGCAATCAGCCCCAGCATTTT.

This chain connects TRBV5-6 to TRBJ1-1; maybe TRBD1 (5 bases). CDR3 size: 15 residues. The germline V and J ends were trimmed by 0 bases and 0 bases, with 9 bases remaining between them. Germline V gene sequence: CDR1 SGHDT, CDR2 YYEEEE. In nucleotides, the CDR3 is TGTGCCAGCAGCTTGGCCGACAGAATGAACACTGAAGCTTTCTTT. Residues: CASSLADRMNTEAFF.

This clone showed up just a few times. The chain couples TRBV5-6 to TRBJ2-2; 8 bases are shared with TRBD2. This CDR3 comprises 18 residues. Germline loops: CDR1 SGHDT, CDR2 YYEEEE. The V and J ends lost 1 base and 0 bases, in that order; junction bases with no gene match: 8. CDR3 in DNA: TGTGCCAGCAGCTTGTTAGGTTCGGGGGGGTCGAACACCGGGGAGCTGTTTTTT. Translated: CASSLLGSGGSNTGELFF.

This clone was counted a single time. This chain connects TRBV11-2 to TRBJ1-6; a weak D match, TRBD1 (5 bases). V was trimmed by 10 bases and J by 0 bases, leaving 16 bases between them. This CDR3 is built from 16 residues. Germline assignment: CDR1 SGHAT and CDR2 FQNNGV. CDR3 DNA: TGTGCCACCCAGGTTGGGGGGAGCTCCTATAATTCACCCCTCCACTTT. It codes for CATQVGGSSYNSPLHF.

The V and J genes are TRBV30 and TRBJ2-5, with TRBD1 matching over 8 bases. V shed 2 bases and J 7 bases; nucleotides not matched to a gene: 9. Germline V gives CDR1 GTSNPN, CDR2 SVGIG (reference sequence). This CDR3 is 14 amino acids long. CDR3 sequence (DNA): TGTGCCTGGAGTATGGACAGGGCGATCGGGACCCAGTACTTC. This translates into CAWSMDRAIGTQYF.

The chain combines TRBV27 with TRBJ2-2; 8 nucleotides line up with TRBD2. In germline, CDR1 is MNHEY, CDR2 SMNVEV (reference sequence). J gave up 4 bases and V 5 bases, and 6 bases lay outside the gene matches. The CDR3 spans 15 residues. In DNA, the CDR3 is TGTGCCAGCAGTCAACGGGGGGGCAGCACCGGGGAGCTGTTTTTT. Translating it yields CASSQRGGSTGELFF.

CDR3 region: CASSIGTVANYGYTF. The CDR3 nucleotides read TGTGCCAGCAGCATTGGGACAGTAGCTAACTATGGCTACACCTTC. V usage is TRBV11-2 and J usage is TRBJ1-2; 7 nucleotides match TRBD1. The trim removed 5 bases at V and 0 bases at J, leaving 6 bases unmatched. CDR1 is SGHAT and CDR2 is FQNNGV in the germline V gene. The CDR3 totals 15 residues.

The genes are TRBV30 and TRBJ1-1, with unresolved D. This CDR3 is built from 13 residues. Germline-derived CDR1 and CDR2 are GTSNPN and SVGIG (reference sequence). The ends were cut back, 1 base at V and 0 bases at J, with 6 bases in the middle. CDR3 sequence reads: CAWSADLNTEAFF. The CDR3 bases are TGTGCCTGGAGTGCGGACTTGAACACTGAAGCTTTCTTT.

The CDR3 sequence: CASSTSAGINEKLFF. CDR3 bases: TGTGCCAGCAGCACGTCGGCAGGGATTAATGAAAAACTGTTTTTT. The genes are TRBV9 and TRBJ1-4, with a tentative D call TRBD1 (5 bases). Trimming shortened V by 4 bases and J by 4 bases, and 14 bases separated the two germline ends. This CDR3 is built from 15 residues. CDR1 and CDR2 (germline): SGDLS, YYNGEE.

V usage is TRBV11-2 and J usage is TRBJ2-7; D unresolved. The V gene lost 5 bases and the J gene lost 0 bases, with 11 bases spanning the gap. The CDR3 is 14 residues long. Per the germline V gene, CDR1 is SGHAT and CDR2 is FQNNGV. Written as DNA, the CDR3 is TGTGCCAGCAGCCAAGGACCCGGCTCCTACGAGCAGTACGTC. Translating gives CASSQGPGSYEQYV.

The chain employs TRBV5-1 and TRBJ1-1; maybe TRBD1 (5 bases). Trimming stripped 3 bases from V and 3 bases from J, with 12 bases between. Germline CDR1 reads SGHRS; CDR2 reads YFSETQ. The CDR3 has 14 residues. As DNA, the CDR3 is TGCGCCAGCAGCTCTGGGGCCTTGTACACTGAAGCTTTCTTT. It encodes CASSSGALYTEAFF.

The gene calls are TRBV10-3 and TRBJ2-5, with D possibly being TRBD1 (5 bases). Germline V gene lookup returns CDR1 ENHRY and CDR2 SYGVKD. The V end was cut by 6 bases, the J end by 1 base, with 9 bases between. The CDR3 runs 13 residues. The CDR3 is CAISPQGQETQYF. The CDR3, as DNA: TGTGCCATCAGCCCGCAGGGCCAAGAGACCCAGTACTTC.

The rearrangement links TRBV18 to TRBJ2-1, with 11 bases identical to TRBD1. The ends lost 6 bases at V and 8 bases at J; junction bases unmatched: 9. The germline gives CDR1 KGHSH, CDR2 LQKENI. This CDR3 region has 15 residues. In DNA, the CDR3 is TGTGCCAGCTCGCCGCCCGGGACAGGGGGGGATGAGCAGTTCTTC. It encodes CASSPPGTGGDEQFF.